A selection of T cell receptor beta chains follows, all from one sample in a study of shared clonotypes between healthy human individuals. Measured with immunoSEQ multiplex PCR; TCRdb has only the in-frame clones, and not every one. In the table there are over 750,000 clones, just over 95% of which are singletons. The material sequenced was naive CD8+ T cells sorted from blood. Receptor source: a man aged 25 to 40 in good health. CDR3s include the opening cysteine and the closing phenylalanine or tryptophan. The D gene is left open where the match is weak. For some rows the clone size is stated as once, few or many, or as a class when expanded; others skip it.

>.|TRBJ2-7|.|TRBV10-2
CASSDTGAEQYF
TGCGCCAGCAGTGACACGGGTGCGGAGCAGTACTTC
>.|TRBJ1-1|.|TRBV10-3
CAISGWGAGTEAFF
TGTGCCATCAGTGGGTGGGGAGCGGGCACTGAAGCTTTCTTT
>.|TRBJ2-1|.|TRBV6-6
CASSYSPSANNEQFF
TGTGCCAGCAGTTACTCGCCTAGCGCTAACAATGAGCAGTTCTTC
>.|TRBJ2-1|.|TRBV10-3
CAISESAVGQFF
TGTGCCATCAGTGAGTCCGCGGTGGGGCAGTTCTTC
>.|TRBJ1-1|.|TRBV11-2
CASSPGPQMNTEAFF
TGTGCCAGCAGCCCAGGACCGCAGATGAACACTGAAGCTTTCTTT
>.|TRBJ2-7|.|TRBV25-1
CASSKKGSSLYYEQYF
TGTGCCAGCAGTAAAAAAGGATCCAGCCTCTACTACGAGCAGTACTTC
>TRBD2|TRBJ2-7|.|TRBV27
CASSYGLAYEQYF
TGTGCCAGCAGTTACGGACTAGCCTACGAGCAGTACTTC
>.|TRBJ1-2|.|TRBV27
CASSGEISNGYTF
TGTGCCAGCAGTGGAGAGATCTCTAATGGCTACACCTTC
>.|TRBJ2-1|.|TRBV7-9
CASTPPGNEQFF
TGTGCCAGCACCCCCCCGGGGAATGAGCAGTTCTTC
>.|TRBJ2-7|.|TRBV27
CASSYLGGSAYEQYF
TGTGCCAGCAGTTACCTTGGAGGTTCTGCCTACGAGCAGTACTTC
>TRBD2|TRBJ2-1|.|TRBV27
CASSPLSGGHNEQFF
TGTGCCAGCAGCCCCCTAAGCGGGGGTCACAATGAGCAGTTCTTC
>TRBD1|TRBJ2-7|.|TRBV4-1
CASSQTGTGTYEQYF
TGCGCCAGCAGCCAGACCGGGACAGGGACCTACGAGCAGTACTTC
>.|TRBJ1-2|.|TRBV2
CASRAAQGNFHGYTF
TGTGCCAGCAGGGCTGCCCAGGGAAATTTTCATGGCTACACCTTC
>TRBD1|TRBJ2-1|.|TRBV4-1
CASSPRDRGLGNEQFF
TGCGCCAGCAGCCCCCGGGACAGGGGGCTTGGGAATGAGCAGTTCTTC
>.|TRBJ2-5|.|TRBV20-1
CSALETQYF
TGCAGTGCCTTAGAGACCCAGTACTTC
>.|TRBJ1-1|.|TRBV2
CASSGPGTNTEAFF
TGTGCCAGCAGTGGTCCGGGGACCAACACTGAAGCTTTCTTT
>.|TRBJ2-7|.|TRBV5-4
CASTNHRDGSSYEQYF
TGTGCCAGCACCAACCACAGGGACGGATCCTCCTACGAGCAGTACTTC
>TRBD2|TRBJ2-3|once|TRBV5-5
CASSLALAGGEDTQYF
TGTGCCAGCAGCTTGGCTCTAGCGGGAGGGGAAGATACGCAGTATTTT
>.|TRBJ1-2|.|TRBV25-1
CASSDRSENYGYTF
TGTGCCAGCAGTGATCGTTCGGAAAACTATGGCTACACCTTC
>.|TRBJ2-7|.|TRBV29-1
CSVEILGYEQYF
TGCAGCGTTGAGATTCTCGGTTACGAGCAGTACTTC
>.|TRBJ2-3|.|TRBV7-6
CASSSDWYTQYF
TGTGCCAGCAGCTCCGACTGGTATACGCAGTATTTT
>.|TRBJ2-3|.|TRBV18
CASSPRVAGTDTQYF
TGTGCCAGCTCACCACGGGTCGCAGGGACAGATACGCAGTATTTT
>.|TRBJ2-7|few|TRBV5-4
CASSSPRASSYEQYF
TGTGCCAGCAGCTCGCCAAGGGCGAGCTCCTACGAGCAGTACTTC
>.|TRBJ1-5|.|TRBV28
CASSSRHSNQPQHF
TGTGCCAGCAGTTCTCGACATAGCAATCAGCCCCAGCATTTT
>.|TRBJ1-2|.|TRBV28
CASSLTGGLYGYTF
TGTGCCAGCAGTCTGACGGGGGGCCTATATGGCTACACCTTC
>.|TRBJ2-7|.|TRBV11-2
CASSPTGGHGSYEQYF
TGTGCCAGCAGCCCTACGGGCGGGCACGGCAGCTACGAGCAGTACTTC
>.|TRBJ2-6|.|TRBV5-6
CASSLERGETNSGANVLTF
TGTGCCAGCAGCTTAGAGAGGGGTGAAACCAACTCTGGGGCCAACGTCCTGACTTTC
>.|TRBJ2-7|.|TRBV5-4
CASSLVETRHEQYF
TGTGCCAGCAGCTTGGTCGAGACTAGGCACGAGCAGTACTTC
>TRBD2|TRBJ2-3|once|TRBV28
CAGGREVEDTQYF
TGTGCCGGTGGGAGGGAAGTCGAAGATACGCAGTATTTT
>TRBD1|TRBJ2-1|.|TRBV11-2
CASSLDLLSPGGRTSNEQFF
TGTGCCAGCAGCTTAGACCTCCTATCCCCAGGGGGCCGAACGTCCAATGAGCAGTTCTTC
>.|TRBJ1-3|.|TRBV4-2
CASSQDTGLTLNTIYF
TGTGCCAGCAGCCAAGATACGGGTCTAACTCTAAACACCATATATTTT
>.|TRBJ2-1|.|TRBV29-1
CSVLKTEQVYNEQFF
TGCAGCGTCCTAAAAACCGAACAGGTTTACAATGAGCAGTTCTTC
>.|TRBJ2-3|.|TRBV11-2
CASSGPTPLSTDTQYF
TGTGCCAGCAGCGGGCCAACACCTCTTAGCACAGATACGCAGTATTTT
>.|TRBJ2-4|.|TRBV7-9
CASSLGGGRPNIQYF
TGTGCCAGCAGCTTAGGTGGGGGGCGACCAAACATTCAGTACTTC
>.|TRBJ2-7|.|TRBV7-9
CASSFDVFSYEQYF
TGTGCCAGCAGCTTTGATGTGTTCTCCTACGAGCAGTACTTC
>.|TRBJ1-1|.|TRBV12-5
CASGPNSHTEAFF
TGTGCTAGTGGACCGAACAGCCACACTGAAGCTTTCTTT
>.|TRBJ1-2|few|TRBV27
CASSAHPGGGYTF
TGTGCCAGCAGTGCCCACCCTGGGGGGGGCTACACCTTC
>.|TRBJ2-1|once|TRBV5-6
CASTRTAPNEQFF
TGTGCCAGCACTCGGACAGCCCCCAATGAGCAGTTCTTC
>TRBD2|TRBJ2-7|.|TRBV7-9
CASSWLAGGPYEQYF
TGTGCCAGCAGTTGGCTAGCGGGAGGGCCCTACGAGCAGTACTTC
>.|TRBJ1-1|.|TRBV28
CASTPGVYAEAFF
TGTGCCAGCACCCCTGGTGTGTATGCTGAAGCTTTCTTT
>.|TRBJ2-7|.|TRBV9
CASSSHPGSYEQYF
TGTGCCAGCAGCTCCCACCCGGGGAGTTACGAGCAGTACTTC
>TRBD2|TRBJ2-3|.|TRBV11-2
CASSFAGRATDTQYF
TGTGCCAGCAGCTTCGCCGGGAGGGCCACAGATACGCAGTATTTT
>TRBD1|TRBJ2-6|.|TRBV7-2
CASSPGGRAGANVLTF
TGTGCCAGCAGCCCAGGGGGCAGGGCTGGGGCCAACGTCCTGACTTTC
>.|TRBJ2-1|.|TRBV27
CASTTRGMDEQFF
TGTGCCAGCACAACCAGGGGTATGGATGAGCAGTTCTTC
>.|TRBJ2-2|.|TRBV6-6
CASTSTGELFF
TGTGCCAGCACAAGCACCGGGGAGCTGTTTTTT
>.|TRBJ2-3|.|TRBV7-2
CASSSLEEADTQYF
TGTGCCAGCAGCTCCCTGGAGGAGGCAGATACGCAGTATTTT
>.|TRBJ1-1|once|TRBV7-9
CASSLDVGAHTEAFF
TGTGCCAGCAGCTTAGATGTGGGGGCGCACACTGAAGCTTTCTTT
>.|TRBJ2-7|.|TRBV5-4
CASSLGGLYEQYF
TGTGCCAGCAGCTTGGGAGGGTTGTACGAGCAGTACTTC
>TRBD2|TRBJ2-2|.|TRBV28
CASSDRTSGNTGELFF
TGTGCCAGCAGTGACCGGACTAGCGGGAACACCGGGGAGCTGTTTTTT
>.|TRBJ2-7|.|TRBV19
CASSIEGPDEQYF
TGTGCCAGTAGTATAGAGGGACCGGACGAGCAGTACTTC
>TRBD1|TRBJ1-5|.|TRBV11-2
CASSPGTGGNQPQHF
TGTGCCAGCAGCCCTGGGACAGGGGGCAATCAGCCCCAGCATTTT
>TRBD1|TRBJ1-2|.|TRBV10-3
CAISGDRGHYGYTF
TGTGCCATCAGTGGGGACAGGGGGCATTATGGCTACACCTTC
>TRBD2|TRBJ2-7|.|TRBV11-2
CASSLGKRQRESYEQYF
TGTGCCAGCAGCTTGGGGAAAAGGCAGCGGGAGAGCTACGAGCAGTACTTC
>TRBD1|TRBJ1-2|.|TRBV14
CASSLRQGTGYTF
TGTGCCAGCAGCCTCAGACAGGGAACTGGCTACACCTTC
>.|TRBJ2-7|.|TRBV18
CASSPSTGSRNEQYF
TGTGCCAGCTCACCATCTACAGGGAGTCGGAACGAGCAGTACTTC
>.|TRBJ2-7|once|TRBV28
CASSFRSRTYEQYF
TGTGCCAGCAGTTTCAGGAGCCGAACCTACGAGCAGTACTTC
>.|TRBJ2-7|.|TRBV19
CASSVKGVYYEQYF
TGTGCCAGTAGTGTCAAAGGGGTCTACTACGAGCAGTACTTC
>.|TRBJ2-7|.|TRBV10-1
CASSRQRDPYEQYF
TGCGCCAGCAGTCGCCAACGGGACCCTTACGAGCAGTACTTC
>.|TRBJ2-7|.|TRBV27
CASSGAVGGYEQYF
TGTGCCAGCAGCGGGGCGGTTGGGGGATACGAGCAGTACTTC